The 4 T cell receptor beta chains given below trace back to one sample, sequenced in a study of blood T cells in healthy people across ages. It was with a sample-barcoded 5' primer and a J-beta primer mix that a second PCR of about 6 to 11 cycles was run. One entry per CDR3 protein results from TCRdb running MiXCR on the 5' RACE reads. Of hundreds of thousands of distinct CDR3 sequences listed, more than 20% are singletons. The same sample was also studied in work on T cells of mothers and their children.

The sequenced sample was blood. The receptor set was obtained from a boy between 10 and 17 years old in good health.

V gene TRBV20-1 combines with J gene TRBJ2-7; weak D call: TRBD2 (5 bases). Germline V gene sequence: CDR1 DFQATT, CDR2 SNEGSKA (reference sequence). V was clipped by 0 bases and J by 2 bases, with 8 bases between them. The CDR3 spans 13 residues. The CDR3 sequence: CSARETTTYEQYF. The CDR3 nucleotides are TGCAGTGCTAGAGAGACTACTACCTACGAGCAGTACTTC.

This chain links TRBV2 with TRBJ2-5; no firm D call. The DNA end lines up better with TRBJ2-7; the J call may be wrong. The CDR3 spans 11 residues. Germline CDR1 SNHLY, CDR2 FYNNEI. This CDR3 is CASNWANEQYF. The CDR3 nucleotides read TGTGCCAGCAATTGGGCAAACGAGCAGTACTTC.

The rearrangement joins TRBV6-6 to TRBJ2-1; D tentatively fits TRBD1 or TRBD2 (5 bases each). From germline, CDR1 is MNHNY and CDR2 SVGAGI (reference sequence). This CDR3 is built from 15 residues. V was cut by 7 bases and J by 0 bases, with 13 bases left in between. This CDR3 is CASITGTSSYNEQFF. The CDR3 DNA reads TGTGCCAGCATTACCGGGACCAGCTCCTACAATGAGCAGTTCTTC.

This clonotype was observed a handful of times. The gene calls are TRBV21-1 and TRBJ1-6; the table's D call TRBD1 went unverified against the DNA. TRBV21-1 is noted as a pseudogene. This CDR3 region has 15 residues. The CDR3 sequence is CASSKKRQGDSPLHF. The CDR3 DNA reads as TGTGCCAGCAGCAAGAAAAGACAGGGTGATTCACCCCTCCACTTT.